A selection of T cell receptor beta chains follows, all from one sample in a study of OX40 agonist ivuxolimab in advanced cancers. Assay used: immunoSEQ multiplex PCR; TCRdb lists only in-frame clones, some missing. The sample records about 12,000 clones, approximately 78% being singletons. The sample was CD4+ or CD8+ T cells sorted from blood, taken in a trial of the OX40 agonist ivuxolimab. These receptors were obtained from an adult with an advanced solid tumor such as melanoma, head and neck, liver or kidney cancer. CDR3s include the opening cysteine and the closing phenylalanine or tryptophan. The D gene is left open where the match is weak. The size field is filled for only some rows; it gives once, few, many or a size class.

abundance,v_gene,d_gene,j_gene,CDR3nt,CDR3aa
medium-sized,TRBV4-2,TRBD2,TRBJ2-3,TGTGCCAGCAGCCAAGGGCTAGCGGGAGGCCTTCGATTT,CASSQGLAGGLRF
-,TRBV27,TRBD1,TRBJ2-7,TGTGCCAGCAGTTTAGGACAGGGGGCAGTCGAGCAGTACTTC,CASSLGQGAVEQYF
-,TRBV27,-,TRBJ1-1,TGTGCCAGCAGTTTGGGCCCGAACACTGAAGCTTTCTTT,CASSLGPNTEAFF
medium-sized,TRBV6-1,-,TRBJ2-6,TGTGCCAGCAGTGAAGATAAGGGTTCTGGGGCCAACGTCCTGACTTTC,CASSEDKGSGANVLTF
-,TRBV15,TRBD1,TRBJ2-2,TGTGCCACCAGCGGGGACAGGGGTCACACCGGGGAGCTGTTTTTT,CATSGDRGHTGELFF
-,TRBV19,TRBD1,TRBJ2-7,TGTGCCAGTAGTTACAGGGACAGGGTTTACGAGCAGTACTTC,CASSYRDRVYEQYF
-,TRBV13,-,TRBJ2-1,TGTGCCAGCAGTACCCGAAAGCCCTACAATGAGCAGTTCTTC,CASSTRKPYNEQFF
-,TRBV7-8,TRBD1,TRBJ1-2,TGTGCCAGCAGACAGACAGGGTGGGGTGCTAGATTCGGCTACACCTTC,CASRQTGWGARFGYTF
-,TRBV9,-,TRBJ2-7,TGTGCCAGCAGCCCCCGGGGAGCGGCGCCCTCCGAGCAGTACTTC,CASSPRGAAPSEQYF
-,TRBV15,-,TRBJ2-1,TGTGCCACCAGCAGAGAGGGGGGCTCCTACAATGAGCAGTTCTTC,CATSREGGSYNEQFF